What follows describes a single TCR beta chain. This clonotype was detected only once. Its antigen target is currently unknown. It has no much larger one-base neighbor in the sample; base qualities were not kept. The data derive from a study of T-cell reconstitution after alpha-beta-depleted transplantation in children (dated by TCRdb to the mid-2010s). In the study overall: Using TCR repertoire profiling, the study quantitatively followed how T-cell immune reconstitution unfolded in children after TCRalphabeta/CD19-depleted allogeneic hematopoietic cell transplantation. General conclusions and limits of the study: Hyperexpanded clone frequencies declined over subsequent months; after one year, T-cell counts and TCRbeta diversity were mostly attributed to newly produced T cells. Apparently early alphabetaT-cell count recovery about two months after transplant reportedly relied on only several hundred rapidly expanded clones derived from non-depleted graft cells. In some patients, high TCRbeta diversity at day 60 was attributed to recipient T cells and intrathymic progenitors that had survived conditioning.

The treatment or condition tag for this specimen amounts to: allogeneic hematopoietic cell transplantation with graft depleted of TCRalphabeta T cells and CD19 B cells. The transplant recipients were children given TCRalphabeta/CD19-depleted allogeneic hematopoietic cell grafts. The library was generated by PCR. The listed sequencing device is Illumina HiSeq 2500. Molecular barcoding was employed in the preparation of TCR libraries, with unique molecular identifiers being used to normalize TCRbeta repertoire quantification. TCRdb cleaned the public reads at Q25 with fastp, built clones with MiXCR and kept in-frame beta chains. Each entry merges the rows of one CDR3 protein and shows their most common DNA and genes. This sample gives approximately 1,000,000 distinct CDR3 sequences in total; roughly 29% of them show up just once. The top ten hold over 25% of the sample. Looking up the germline V gene (reference sequence) yields CDR1 DFQATT and CDR2 SNEGSKA. Spanning cysteine to phenylalanine, the CDR3 consists of 17 amino acids. Of all the DNA, just the CDR3 is kept, 51 bases in frame from base 1. Trimming leaves V shorter by 4 bases and J shorter by 8 bases, with the junction holding 12 bases beyond the gene matches.

The rearrangement joined TRBV20-1 to TRBJ2-3; 16 central nucleotides agree with TRBD2. This TCR came from a boy under two years old who had a stem cell transplant for SCID, so the T cells may come from the graft donor. Source: PBMCs, mostly from graft donor cells, taken 360 days after TCRalphabeta/CD19-depleted stem cell transplant. The sequenced DNA: TGCAGTGCTACCTCGGGACTAGCGGGGGGGCTGTATCCTACGCAGTATTTT. This translates into CSATSGLAGGLYPTQYF.